In this sample, the clone carrying this TCR beta chain turned up a few times. The sample belongs to a study of blood T cell repertoires in COVID-19. Study information: COVID-19 samples from acute and convalescent phases originated in the United States, Italy and Spain.

Unmatched junction bases numbered 9, after V lost 1 base and J lost 6 bases. This CDR3 is 16 amino acids long. From germline, CDR1 is KGHSH and CDR2 LQKENI. Profiling relied on immunoSEQ multiplex PCR, and the TCRdb table lists in-frame clones only, not all of them. This repertoire shows just over 95,000 clones, about 80% found once; its top ten account for 4.1%. Specimen: peripheral blood. The genes are TRBV18 and TRBJ2-1, with 7 nucleotides matching TRBD1. The source is a man aged 55 to 69 with acute or convalescent COVID-19. The CDR3: CASSPQAGGMGNEQFF. The CDR3 DNA is TGTGCCAGCTCACCACAAGCAGGGGGAATGGGCAATGAGCAGTTCTTC.